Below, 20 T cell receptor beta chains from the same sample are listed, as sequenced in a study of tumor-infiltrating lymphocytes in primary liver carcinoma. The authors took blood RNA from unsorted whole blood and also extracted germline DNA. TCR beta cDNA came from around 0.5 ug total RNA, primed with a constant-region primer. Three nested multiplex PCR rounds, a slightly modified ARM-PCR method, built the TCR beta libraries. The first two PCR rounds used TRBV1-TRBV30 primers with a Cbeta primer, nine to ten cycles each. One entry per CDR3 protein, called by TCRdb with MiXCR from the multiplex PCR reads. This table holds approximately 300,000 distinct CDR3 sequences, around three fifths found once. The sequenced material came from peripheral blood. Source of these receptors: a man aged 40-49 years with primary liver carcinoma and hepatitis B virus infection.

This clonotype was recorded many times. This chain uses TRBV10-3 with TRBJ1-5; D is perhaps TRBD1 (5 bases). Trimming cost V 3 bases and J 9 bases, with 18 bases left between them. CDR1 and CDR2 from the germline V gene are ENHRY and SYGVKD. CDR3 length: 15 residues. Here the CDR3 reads CAISEGQGRGRPQHF. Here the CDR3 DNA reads TGTGCCATCAGTGAAGGTCAGGGCAGAGGGCGGCCCCAGCATTTT.

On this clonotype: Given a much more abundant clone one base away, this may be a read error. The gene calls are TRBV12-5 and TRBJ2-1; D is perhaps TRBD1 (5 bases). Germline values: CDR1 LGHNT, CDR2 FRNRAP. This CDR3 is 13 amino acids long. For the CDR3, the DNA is TGTGCTAGCCAAAGGGGTAATTACATTGAGCAGTTCTTC. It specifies CASQRGNYIEQFF.

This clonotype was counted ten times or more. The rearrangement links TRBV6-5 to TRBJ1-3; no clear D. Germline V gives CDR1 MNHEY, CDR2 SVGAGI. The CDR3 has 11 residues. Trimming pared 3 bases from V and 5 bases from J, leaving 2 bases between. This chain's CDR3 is CASSYRNTIYF. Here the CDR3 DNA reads TGTGCCAGCAGTTATAGAAACACCATATATTTT.

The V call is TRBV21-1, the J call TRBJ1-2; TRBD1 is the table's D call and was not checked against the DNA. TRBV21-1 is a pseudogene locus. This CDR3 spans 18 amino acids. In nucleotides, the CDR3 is TGTGTCAGCAGCGAGAGGCCGGTACAGGGGAATCTTATATATGGCTACACCTTC. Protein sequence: CVSSERPVQGNLIYGYTF.

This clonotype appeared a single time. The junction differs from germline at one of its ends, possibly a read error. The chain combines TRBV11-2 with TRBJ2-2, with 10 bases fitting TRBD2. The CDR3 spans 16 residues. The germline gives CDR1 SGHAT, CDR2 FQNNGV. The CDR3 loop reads CASNLVALAGTWELFF. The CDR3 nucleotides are TGTGCCAGCAACTTAGTGGCACTAGCGGGAACCTGGGAGCTGTTTTTT.

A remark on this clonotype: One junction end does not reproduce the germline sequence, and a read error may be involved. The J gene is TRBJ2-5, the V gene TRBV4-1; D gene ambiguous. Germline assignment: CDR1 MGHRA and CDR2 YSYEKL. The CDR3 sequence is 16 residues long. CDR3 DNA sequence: TGCGCCATCAGCCAAGATTTTAACCCGATCTCAGAGCCCCAGTACTTC. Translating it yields CAISQDFNPISEPQYF.

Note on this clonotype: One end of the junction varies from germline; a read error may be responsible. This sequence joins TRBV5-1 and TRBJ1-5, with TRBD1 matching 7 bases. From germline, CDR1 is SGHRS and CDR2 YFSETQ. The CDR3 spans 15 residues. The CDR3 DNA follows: TGCGCCACCAGCTTGGGAGGGGGCGGGAATCAGCCCCAGCATTTT. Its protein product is CATSLGGGGNQPQHF.

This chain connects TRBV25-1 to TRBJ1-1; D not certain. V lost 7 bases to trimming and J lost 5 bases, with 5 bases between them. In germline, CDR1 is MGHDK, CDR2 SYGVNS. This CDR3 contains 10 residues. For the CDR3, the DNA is TGTGCCAGCACTGGGACTGAAGCTTTCTTT. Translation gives CASTGTEAFF.

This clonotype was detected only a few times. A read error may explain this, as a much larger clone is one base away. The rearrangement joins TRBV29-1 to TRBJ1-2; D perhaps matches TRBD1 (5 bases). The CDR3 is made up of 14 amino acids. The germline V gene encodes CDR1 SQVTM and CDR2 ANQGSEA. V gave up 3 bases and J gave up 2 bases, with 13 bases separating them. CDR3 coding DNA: TGCAGCGTTGAGCGGAGACAGCTCAACTATGGCTACACCTTC. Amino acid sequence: CSVERRQLNYGYTF.

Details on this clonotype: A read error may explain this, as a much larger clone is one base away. CDR3 DNA: TGTGCCAGCACCCTACTAGCGGGAGTCGGTGATGAGCAGTTCTTC. This sequence encodes CASTLLAGVGDEQFF. The J gene is TRBJ2-1, the V gene TRBV6-5, with 11 bases fitting TRBD2. V dropped 7 bases and J dropped 8; count of bases not matched to a gene: 10. There are 15 residues in the CDR3. Per germline, CDR1 MNHEY and CDR2 SVGAGI.

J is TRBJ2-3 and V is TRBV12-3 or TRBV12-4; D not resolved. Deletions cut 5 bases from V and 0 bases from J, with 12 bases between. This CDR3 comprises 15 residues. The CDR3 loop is CASSATVGSTDTQYF. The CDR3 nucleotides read TGTGCCAGCAGTGCTACAGTCGGAAGCACAGATACGCAGTATTTT.

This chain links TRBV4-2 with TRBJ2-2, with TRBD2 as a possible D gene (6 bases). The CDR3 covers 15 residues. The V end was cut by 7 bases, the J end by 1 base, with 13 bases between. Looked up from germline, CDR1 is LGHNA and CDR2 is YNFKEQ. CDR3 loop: CASNQLGGNTGELFF. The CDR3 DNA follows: TGTGCCAGCAACCAGCTGGGGGGGAACACCGGGGAGCTGTTTTTT.

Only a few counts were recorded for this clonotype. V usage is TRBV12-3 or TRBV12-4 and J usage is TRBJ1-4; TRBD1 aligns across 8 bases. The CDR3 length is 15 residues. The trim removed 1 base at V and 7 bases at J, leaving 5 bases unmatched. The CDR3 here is CASSLGRGLAEKLFF. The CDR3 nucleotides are TGTGCCAGCAGTTTAGGCAGGGGGCTAGCTGAAAAACTGTTTTTT.

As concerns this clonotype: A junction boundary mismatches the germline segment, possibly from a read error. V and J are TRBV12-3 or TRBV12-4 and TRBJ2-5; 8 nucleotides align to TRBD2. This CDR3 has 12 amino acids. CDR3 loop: CASSLAREAQYF. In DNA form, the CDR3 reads TGTGCCAGCAGTTTAGCGCGGGAGGCCCAATACTTC.

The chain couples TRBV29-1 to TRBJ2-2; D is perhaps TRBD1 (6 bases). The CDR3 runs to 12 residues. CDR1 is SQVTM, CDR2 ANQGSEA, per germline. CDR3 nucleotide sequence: TGCAGAGATATCCAGGGGTCCGGGGAGCTGTTTTTT. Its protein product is CRDIQGSGELFF.

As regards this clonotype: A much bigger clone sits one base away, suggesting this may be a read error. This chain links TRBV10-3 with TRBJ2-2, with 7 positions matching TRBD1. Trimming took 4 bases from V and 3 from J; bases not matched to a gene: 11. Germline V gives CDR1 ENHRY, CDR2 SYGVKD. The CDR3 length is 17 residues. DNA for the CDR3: TGTGCCATCAGTGTGTCGGTTGAAGGGGGCGACACCGGGGAGCTGTTTTTT. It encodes CAISVSVEGGDTGELFF.

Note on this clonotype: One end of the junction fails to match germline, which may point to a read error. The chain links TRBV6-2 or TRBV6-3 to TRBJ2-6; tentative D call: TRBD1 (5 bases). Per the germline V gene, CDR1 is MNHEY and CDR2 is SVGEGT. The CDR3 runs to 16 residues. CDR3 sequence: CASSYARHSGANVLTF. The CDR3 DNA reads TGTGCCAGCAGTTACGCGAGACACTCTGGGGCCAACGTCCTCACTTTC.

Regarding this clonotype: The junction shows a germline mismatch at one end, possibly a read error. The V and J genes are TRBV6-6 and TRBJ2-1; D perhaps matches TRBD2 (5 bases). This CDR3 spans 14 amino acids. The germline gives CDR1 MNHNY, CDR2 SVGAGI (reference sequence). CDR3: CASSYRTSVNGQFF. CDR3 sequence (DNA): TGTGCCAGCAGTTATCGGACTTCCGTCAATGGGCAGTTCTTC.

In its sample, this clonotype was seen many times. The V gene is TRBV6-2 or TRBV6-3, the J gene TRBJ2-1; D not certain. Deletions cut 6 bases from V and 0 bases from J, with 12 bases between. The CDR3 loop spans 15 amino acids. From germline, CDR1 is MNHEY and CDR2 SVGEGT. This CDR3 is CASSERGNSYNEQFF. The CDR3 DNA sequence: TGTGCCAGCAGCGAAAGAGGCAACTCCTACAATGAGCAGTTCTTC.

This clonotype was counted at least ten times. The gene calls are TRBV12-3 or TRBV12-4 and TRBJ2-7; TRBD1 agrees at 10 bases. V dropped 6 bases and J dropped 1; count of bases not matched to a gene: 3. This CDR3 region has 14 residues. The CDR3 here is CASRTGQGSYEQYF. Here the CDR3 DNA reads TGTGCCAGCAGAACGGGACAGGGGTCCTACGAGCAGTACTTC.